The 30 T cell receptor beta chains given below trace back to one sample, sequenced in a study of early stage breast cancer tumors. TCRdb keeps only in-frame clones here, not all; method: immunoSEQ multiplex PCR. The repertoire holds about 5,400 clones, with about 63% as singletons. Sequencing was performed on breast tumor tissue. The source of these receptors is a person in their sixties or seventies with breast cancer.

As concerns this clone: Since the CDR3 does not end with the conserved phenylalanine or tryptophan, this likely comes from a read error. Here the CDR3 DNA reads TGCGCCAGCAGCCAAGTGGGGACCCATGAAAAACTGTTTTGT. Translated, it gives CASSQVGTHEKLFC. This chain links TRBV4-1 with TRBJ1-4; possible D gene TRBD1, 5 bases. The CDR3 length is 14 residues. V lost 1 base, J lost 6 bases, and 9 bases lay in between. Germline CDR1 is MGHRA and CDR2 is YSYEKL.

The chain carries TRBV5-1 and TRBJ1-2; 8 nucleotides align to TRBD1. There are 14 residues in the CDR3. Germline loops: CDR1 SGHRS, CDR2 YFSETQ. Germline trimming cut 2 bases from V and 7 bases from J; bases unmatched to any gene: 7. The CDR3 loop is CASSFPGGEGGYTF. CDR3 sequence (DNA): TGCGCCAGCAGCTTCCCAGGGGGCGAGGGTGGCTACACCTTC.

This chain uses TRBV6-1 with TRBJ2-1; D may be TRBD2 (6 bases). In germline, CDR1 is MNHNS, CDR2 SASEGT. The V and J ends lost 11 bases and 0 bases respectively, with 11 bases between them. This CDR3 comprises 13 residues. The CDR3 region is CAGRDFSYNEQFF. Written as DNA, the CDR3 is TGTGCCGGACGGGACTTCTCCTACAATGAGCAGTTCTTC.

For the CDR3, the DNA is TGTGCCAGCAGCTTGGAAAGACAGGGTTTGGCGTTTGGCTACACCTTC. Translation: CASSLERQGLAFGYTF. This chain joins TRBV7-8 and TRBJ1-2, with TRBD1 identical over 7 bases. Germline V CDR1 and CDR2: SGHVS, FQNEAQ. This CDR3 is 16 amino acids long. Trimming at V came to 3 bases and at J to 7 bases, leaving 14 bases not matched to a gene.

The chain carries TRBV5-5 and TRBJ1-4; 8 positions match TRBD1. Germline V gene data show CDR1 as SGHKS and CDR2 as YYEKEE (reference sequence). The CDR3 runs 17 residues. J was trimmed by 3 bases and V by 3 bases; bases with no gene match: 10. In DNA, the CDR3 is TGTGCCAGCAGCTCCCTTACTCGACAGGGGCCTAATGAAAAACTGTTTTTT. Translating gives CASSSLTRQGPNEKLFF. The full variable domain, rest sourced from reference TRBV5-5 and TRBJ1-4, is DAGVTQSPTHLIKTRGQQVTLRCSPISGHKSVSWYQQVLGQGPQFIFQYYEKEERGRGNFPDRFSARQFPNYSSELNVNALLLGDSALYLCASSSLTRQGPNEKLFFGSGTQLSVL.

The CDR3 sequence: CAWSWRQAQETQYF. CDR3 bases: TGTGCCTGGAGTTGGAGACAGGCCCAAGAGACCCAGTACTTC. The rearrangement uses TRBV30 and TRBJ2-5; weak D call: TRBD1 (6 bases). V dropped 2 bases and J dropped 1 base, with 11 bases sitting between them. The CDR3 is 14 amino acids. The germline gives CDR1 GTSNPN, CDR2 SVGIG (reference sequence). The complete variable domain, with remaining parts taken from reference TRBV30 and TRBJ2-5, reads SQTIHQWPATLVQPVGSPLSLECTVEGTSNPNLYWYRQAAGRGLQLLFYSVGIGQISSEVPQNLSASRPQDRQFILSSKKLLLSDSGFYLCAWSWRQAQETQYFGPGTRLLVL.

Only a few counts were recorded for this clone. The chain carries TRBV7-8 and TRBJ1-5; 8 bases align to TRBD1. Germline V lookup: CDR1 SGHVS, CDR2 FQNEAQ. J gave up 7 bases and V 1 base, and 6 bases lay outside the gene matches. This CDR3 contains 15 residues. Here the CDR3 reads CASSLGDRTGQPQHF. CDR3 coding DNA: TGTGCCAGCAGCTTAGGGGACAGGACAGGCCAGCCCCAGCATTTT. Full variable domain (outside the CDR3, taken from reference TRBV7-8 and TRBJ1-5): GAGVSQSPRYKVAKRGQDVALRCDPISGHVSLFWYQQALGQGPEFLTYFQNEAQLDKSGLPSDRFFAERPEGSVSTLKIQRTQQEDSAVYLCASSLGDRTGQPQHFGDGTRLSIL.

The chain has TRBV9 and TRBJ1-6; no firm D call. V was cut by 2 bases and J by 6 bases, with 12 bases left in between. Germline CDR1 and CDR2: SGDLS and YYNGEE. This CDR3 has 15 amino acids. For the CDR3, the DNA is TGTGCCAGCAGCGTTATGGCAGGAGGTAATTCACCCCTCCACTTT. This translates into CASSVMAGGNSPLHF.

This clone was seen a handful of times. This chain links TRBV6-5 with TRBJ1-1; 10 nucleotides line up with TRBD1. This CDR3 is built from 14 residues. The junction had 4 bases not matched to a gene; V was cut back by 5 bases and J by 4 bases. CDR1 MNHEY and CDR2 SVGAGI come from the germline V gene. CDR3 in DNA: TGTGCCAGCAGTCCGACAGGGGGCGGCACTGAAGCTTTCTTT. Translated, it gives CASSPTGGGTEAFF.

The rearrangement links TRBV4-2 to TRBJ2-5; either TRBD1 or TRBD2 may supply D (6 bases each). Germline lookup yields CDR1 LGHNA and CDR2 YNFKEQ. The CDR3 has 15 amino acids. Trimming left V 4 bases short and J 2 bases short, with 14 bases between. In DNA, the CDR3 is TGTGCCAGCAGCCGTGCCTGGGGGGCTCAAGAGACCCAGTACTTC. Protein: CASSRAWGAQETQYF.

This sequence joins TRBV11-1 and TRBJ2-5, with 8 bases that match TRBD1. The V segment lost 5 bases and the J segment 5 bases; nucleotides outside the gene matches: 19. Germline-derived CDR1 and CDR2 are SGHAT and FQDESV (reference sequence). This CDR3 spans 18 amino acids. The CDR3, as DNA: TGTGCCAGCAGCGGATCCGGACAGGGTAAGGCCCGATCGGAGACCCAGTACTTC. It translates to CASSGSGQGKARSETQYF. The whole variable domain, remainder taken from reference TRBV11-1 and TRBJ2-5, is EAEVAQSPRYKITEKSQAVAFWCDPISGHATLYWYRQILGQGPELLVQFQDESVVDDSQLPKDRFSAERLKGVDSTLKIQPAELGDSAMYLCASSGSGQGKARSETQYFGPGTRLLVL.

This chain connects TRBV15 to TRBJ1-1; D gene uncertain. The CDR3 loop spans 13 amino acids. Germline V CDR1 and CDR2: LNHNV, YYDKDF (reference sequence). Trimming stripped 0 bases from V and 10 bases from J, with 12 bases between. In DNA, the CDR3 is TGTGCCACCAGCAGAGAAGATCGTTTCACAGCTTTCTTT. It encodes CATSREDRFTAFF.

This rearrangement joins TRBV11-3 to TRBJ2-5; TRBD1 might be the D (6 bases). Germline V CDR1 and CDR2: SGHNT, YENEEA. Trimming took off 0 bases at V and 5 bases at J, with 16 bases between the two ends. The CDR3 consists of 16 residues. The DNA of the CDR3 is TGTGCCAGCAGCTTAGACTACAGGGCGCGTGAGGAGACCCAGTACTTC. Translated: CASSLDYRAREETQYF.

This chain uses TRBV11-2 with TRBJ2-3, with D possibly matching TRBD1 (6 bases). This CDR3 has 15 amino acids. V was pared by 0 bases and J by 5 bases, with 12 bases between. From germline, CDR1 is SGHAT and CDR2 FQNNGV. CDR3 residues: CASSLDPGVGDTQYF. The DNA for the CDR3 is TGTGCCAGCAGCTTAGATCCAGGGGTGGGAGATACGCAGTATTTT.

The genes are TRBV6-6 and TRBJ1-5; D may be TRBD1 (5 bases). The CDR3 loop spans 15 amino acids. Germline V gene sequence: CDR1 MNHNY, CDR2 SVGAGI (reference sequence). Trimming stripped 6 bases from V and 3 bases from J, with 15 bases between. CDR3 residues: CASSHLDSYNQPQHF. As DNA, the CDR3 is TGTGCCAGCAGCCACCTAGACAGTTACAATCAGCCCCAGCATTTT.

The gene calls are TRBV9 and TRBJ2-3; 10 positions match TRBD1. CDR1 and CDR2 (germline): SGDLS, YYNGEE. V was pared by 0 bases and J by 6 bases, with 7 bases of the junction left unmatched. The CDR3 covers 16 residues. CDR3 sequence reads: CASSVEFGTGADTQYF. The DNA for the CDR3 is TGTGCCAGCAGCGTAGAATTTGGGACAGGGGCCGATACGCAGTATTTT.

CDR3 DNA: TGTGCCAGCAGTAGAACAGATACGCAGTATTTT. As protein: CASSRTDTQYF. J is TRBJ2-3 and V is TRBV2; no firm D call. The germline V gene encodes CDR1 SNHLY and CDR2 FYNNEI. This CDR3 contains 11 residues. V gave up 5 bases and J gave up 3 bases, with 3 bases separating them.

This clone was seen once. V is TRBV7-9 and J is TRBJ1-5; D not resolved. This CDR3 region has 15 residues. The V gene lost 3 bases and the J gene lost 0 bases, with 9 bases spanning the gap. Germline V CDR1 and CDR2: SEHNR, FQNEAQ (reference sequence). The CDR3 sequence: CASSLEVRSNQPQHF. CDR3 nucleotides: TGTGCCAGCAGCTTGGAAGTCCGTAGCAATCAGCCCCAGCATTTT.

This clone was recorded a few times. This chain joins TRBV27 and TRBJ1-1, with TRBD1 matching over 7 bases. This CDR3 region has 15 residues. Germline CDR1 MNHEY, CDR2 SMNVEV (reference sequence). Germline trimming cut 6 bases from V and 3 bases from J; bases unmatched to any gene: 10. This CDR3 is CASREKQGWDTEAFF. The CDR3 nucleotides are TGTGCCAGCAGGGAGAAACAGGGGTGGGACACTGAAGCTTTCTTT.

V gene TRBV25-1 combines with J gene TRBJ2-7; tentatively, D is TRBD2 (5 bases). This CDR3 spans 14 amino acids. Germline V gene sequence: CDR1 MGHDK, CDR2 SYGVNS. V lost 7 bases and J lost 0, with 13 bases in between. CDR3 bases: TGTGCCAGCAATAGCGAGGGTGGCTCCTACGAGCAGTACTTC. Translation gives CASNSEGGSYEQYF.

This clone was observed once. J is TRBJ2-7 and V is TRBV19, with D maybe TRBD1 (6 bases). CDR3 length equals 15 residues. Looked up from germline, CDR1 is LNHDA and CDR2 is SQIVND (reference sequence). V lost 4 bases to trimming and J lost 2 bases, with 15 bases between them. CDR3 coding DNA: TGTGCCAGTAGTAAAGGACAGTTAAGGACCTACGAGCAGTACTTC. Translated, it gives CASSKGQLRTYEQYF.

The rearrangement joins TRBV9 to TRBJ1-1; TRBD1 matches at 9 bases. The CDR3 contains 15 residues. V gave up 3 bases and J gave up 3 bases; unmatched junction bases: 6. Per the germline V gene, CDR1 is SGDLS and CDR2 is YYNGEE. The DNA of the CDR3 is TGTGCCAGCAGCGCTGGACAGGGGATGTACACTGAAGCTTTCTTT. Translation gives CASSAGQGMYTEAFF. The full variable domain, completed using reference TRBV9 and TRBJ1-1, is DSGVTQTPKHLITATGQRVTLRCSPRSGDLSVYWYQQSLDQGLQFLIQYYNGEERAKGNILERFSAQQFPDLHSELNLSSLELGDSALYFCASSAGQGMYTEAFFGQGTRLTVV.

V is TRBV2 and J is TRBJ2-5; the D call may be TRBD1 or TRBD2 (5 bases each). Trimming cost V 8 bases and J 9 bases, with 16 bases left between them. Per germline, CDR1 SNHLY and CDR2 FYNNEI. CDR3 length: 12 amino acids. The DNA of the CDR3 is TGTGCCAGCTCAGGGTACGGGGCTGCCCAGTACTTC. Translation gives CASSGYGAAQYF. Complete variable domain (other parts from reference TRBV2 and TRBJ2-5): EPEVTQTPSHQVTQMGQEVILRCVPISNHLYFYWYRQILGQKVEFLVSFYNNEISEKSEIFDDQFSVERPDGSNFTLKIRSTKLEDSAMYFCASSGYGAAQYFGPGTRLLVL.

V usage is TRBV16 and J usage is TRBJ2-1; 7 bases are a match to TRBD2. V gave up 1 base and J gave up 14 bases; unmatched junction bases: 14. Germline-derived CDR1 and CDR2 are KGHSY and FQNENV. The CDR3 spans 15 residues. CDR3 coding DNA: TGTGCCAGCAGCCAATTTAGCCTAGCGGTAGACAACGAGTTCTTC. As protein: CASSQFSLAVDNEFF.

This rearrangement joins TRBV2 to TRBJ2-1; 9 bases map to TRBD2. CDR1 is SNHLY and CDR2 is FYNNEI in the germline V gene. The V and J ends lost 6 bases and 10 bases, in that order; junction bases with no gene match: 7. This CDR3 contains 13 residues. This CDR3 is CASRNLAGSEQFF. For the CDR3, the DNA is TGTGCCAGCAGAAATCTAGCGGGGAGCGAGCAGTTCTTC. Looking up the rest from reference TRBV2 and TRBJ2-1 gives the full variable domain: EPEVTQTPSHQVTQMGQEVILRCVPISNHLYFYWYRQILGQKVEFLVSFYNNEISEKSEIFDDQFSVERPDGSNFTLKIRSTKLEDSAMYFCASRNLAGSEQFFGPGTRLTVL.

This clone came up once. This chain joins TRBV30 and TRBJ1-3, with D hard to call. The CDR3 extends over 13 amino acids. Trimming pared 7 bases from V and 0 bases from J, leaving 10 bases between. From germline, CDR1 is GTSNPN and CDR2 SVGIG (reference sequence). CDR3 in amino acids: CAFDRSSGNTIYF. The CDR3, as DNA: TGTGCCTTCGACCGTTCCTCTGGAAACACCATATATTTT.

This chain connects TRBV9 to TRBJ2-6; perhaps TRBD1 as D (6 bases). This CDR3 contains 16 residues. The V and J ends lost 3 bases and 0 bases respectively, with 10 bases between them. CDR1 and CDR2 (germline): SGDLS, YYNGEE. This CDR3 reads CASSEGHLSGANVLTF. In DNA form, the CDR3 reads TGTGCCAGCAGCGAGGGACACCTCTCTGGGGCCAACGTCCTGACTTTC.

This clone came up once. CDR3 protein: CASSGSGTQETQYF. Written as DNA, the CDR3 is TGTGCCAGCAGCGGAAGCGGGACCCAAGAGACCCAGTACTTC. The chain has TRBV9 and TRBJ2-5; 7 bases align to TRBD2. Losses at the gene ends were 3 bases for V and 1 base for J; bases not matched to a gene: 3. In germline, CDR1 is SGDLS, CDR2 YYNGEE. This CDR3 comprises 14 residues.

This clone appeared a few times. This chain links TRBV11-2 with TRBJ2-7; D is possibly TRBD2 (6 bases). The V end lost 2 bases, the J end lost 5 bases, and 13 bases lay between the germline ends. This CDR3 has 14 amino acids. Germline-derived CDR1 and CDR2 are SGHAT and FQNNGV. DNA for the CDR3: TGTGCCAGCAGCTTACTCCGGGGAGGCCACGAGCAGTACTTC. It codes for CASSLLRGGHEQYF.

Comment on this clone: The sample holds other DNA sequences that translate to the same CDR3. The genes are TRBV6-5 and TRBJ1-1; D unresolved. The CDR3 extends over 15 amino acids. Germline CDR1 and CDR2: MNHEY and SVGAGI. V gave up 0 bases and J gave up 0 bases, with 8 bases separating them. The CDR3 DNA sequence: TGTGCCAGCAGTTACTCGGCAGTTATGAACACTGAAGCTTTCTTT. Translated: CASSYSAVMNTEAFF.